This note documents a single T cell receptor (beta chain) sequence. This sample is part of a study of blood T cell repertoires in COVID-19. TCRdb's table, derived via immunoSEQ multiplex PCR, lists solely in-frame clones and lacks some. The sample contains about 140,000 clones, nearly 80% of which appear only once. The CDR3 has 12 residues. Germline V lookup: CDR1 MNHEY, CDR2 SVGAGI. V gave up 8 bases and J gave up 7 bases, with 14 bases separating them. The sequenced material came from PBMCs or T cells enriched from blood (not recorded which). The TCR was taken from a woman in her forties or fifties who had recovered from COVID-19. The rearrangement uses TRBV6-5 and TRBJ2-5, with a tentative D call TRBD1 (6 bases). Written as DNA, the CDR3 is TGTGCCAGCGCCCCGGACAGATGGACCCAGTACTTC. Its protein is CASAPDRWTQYF.